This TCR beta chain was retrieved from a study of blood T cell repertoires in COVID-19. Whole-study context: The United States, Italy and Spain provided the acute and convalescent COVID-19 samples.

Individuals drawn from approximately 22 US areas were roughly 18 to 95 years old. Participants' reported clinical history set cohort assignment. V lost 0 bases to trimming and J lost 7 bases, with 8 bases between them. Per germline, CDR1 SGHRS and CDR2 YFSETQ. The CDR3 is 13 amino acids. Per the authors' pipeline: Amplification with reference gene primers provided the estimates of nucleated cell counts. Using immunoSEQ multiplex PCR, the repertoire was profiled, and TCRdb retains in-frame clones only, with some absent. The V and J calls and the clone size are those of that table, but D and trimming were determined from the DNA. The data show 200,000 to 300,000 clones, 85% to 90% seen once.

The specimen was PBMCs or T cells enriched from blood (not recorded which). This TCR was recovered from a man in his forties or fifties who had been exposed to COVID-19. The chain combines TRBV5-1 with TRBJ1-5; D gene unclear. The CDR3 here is CASSLEGAQPQHF. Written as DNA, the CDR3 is TGCGCCAGCAGCTTGGAAGGAGCACAGCCCCAGCATTTT.